What follows are 24 T cell receptor beta chains derived from one specimen sequenced in a study of beta chain features in type 1 diabetes. General study results and limits: TCRB CDR3s from Type 1 diabetes patients were moderately but significantly shorter in all four CD4+ subsets.

Reverse transcription of all isolated RNA meant that expressed TCRB transcripts were sequenced. TCRdb's copy holds only in-frame clones and misses some; the assay was immunoSEQ multiplex PCR. Here the sample spans approximately 360,000 clones, 10% to 15% being singletons. Their target antigens are unknown. Sequenced: naive CD4+ T cells from blood. The receptor set was obtained from a woman in her late teens or twenties with type 1 diabetes.

This clone showed up just a few times. The chain recombines TRBV29-1 with TRBJ1-1; D gene uncertain. The CDR3 runs to 11 residues. Trimming left V 7 bases short and J 3 bases short, with 9 bases between. Germline loops: CDR1 SQVTM, CDR2 ANQGSEA. The CDR3 protein is CSAGGHTEAFF. DNA of the CDR3: TGCAGCGCCGGCGGGCACACTGAAGCTTTCTTT.

J is TRBJ2-2 and V is TRBV28; tentative D call: TRBD1 (5 bases). Per germline, CDR1 MDHEN and CDR2 SYDVKM. V lost 11 bases, J lost 1 base, and 8 bases lay in between. This CDR3 contains 12 residues. The CDR3 is CAEQGNTGELFF. The CDR3 DNA reads as TGTGCCGAGCAGGGGAACACCGGGGAGCTGTTTTTT.

The V gene is TRBV2, the J gene TRBJ2-7, with 7 bases matching TRBD2. V was pared by 3 bases and J by 9 bases, with 2 bases of the junction left unmatched. The CDR3 totals 11 residues. Germline V gene sequence: CDR1 SNHLY, CDR2 FYNNEI. The CDR3 protein is CASSEGGVQYF. For the CDR3, the DNA is TGTGCCAGCAGTGAGGGAGGGGTGCAGTACTTC.

This clone was counted only a few times. The genes are TRBV4-1 and TRBJ2-3; 10 bases line up with TRBD2. The germline V gene encodes CDR1 MGHRA and CDR2 YSYEKL. This CDR3 is 22 amino acids long. V was clipped by 1 base and J by 3 bases; unmatched bases: 22. CDR3 sequence reads: CASSQVSKISGGTKDGTDTQYF. DNA of the CDR3: TGCGCCAGCAGCCAAGTGAGCAAAATTAGCGGGGGGACTAAGGATGGAACAGATACGCAGTATTTT.

This clone was detected a few times. This rearrangement joins TRBV30 to TRBJ1-4; tentatively, D is TRBD1 (5 bases). CDR3 length: 12 residues. V was pared by 2 bases and J by 8 bases, with 9 bases between. Germline V gene data show CDR1 as GTSNPN and CDR2 as SVGIG (reference sequence). The CDR3 DNA reads TGTGCCTGGAGTTCTGGGGGGGAAAAACTGTTTTTT. Protein product: CAWSSGGEKLFF.

A few counts support this clone. The chain combines TRBV7-8 with TRBJ2-1; 9 nucleotides match TRBD2. This CDR3 region has 15 residues. CDR1 is SGHVS, CDR2 FQNEAQ, per germline. J lost 7 bases, V lost 6 bases, and 10 bases had no gene match. The CDR3 reads CASSPKREALNEQFF. The DNA for the CDR3 is TGTGCCAGCAGTCCAAAGCGGGAGGCCCTTAATGAGCAGTTCTTC. Based on the CDR3 plus reference TRBV7-8 and TRBJ2-1, the full variable domain is GAGVSQSPRYKVAKRGQDVALRCDPISGHVSLFWYQQALGQGPEFLTYFQNEAQLDKSGLPSDRFFAERPEGSVSTLKIQRTQQEDSAVYLCASSPKREALNEQFFGPGTRLTVL.

J is TRBJ2-7 and V is TRBV7-8, with 8 bases lining up with TRBD2. J was trimmed by 11 bases and V by 1 base; bases with no gene match: 10. The CDR3 is made up of 14 amino acids. From germline, CDR1 is SGHVS and CDR2 FQNEAQ. The CDR3 DNA reads TGTGCCAGCAGCTTAGAGAGAGGAGCGGGAGAGGAGTACTTC. Amino acid sequence: CASSLERGAGEEYF.

Points on this clone: Germline and junction disagree at one end, which may indicate a read error. The CDR3 protein is CASRITGTSMLF. In DNA form, the CDR3 reads TGTGCCAGCAGGATCACCGGGACTAGCATGCTCTTC. The gene calls are TRBV2 and TRBJ2-1, with 9 nucleotides matching TRBD2. This CDR3 region has 12 residues. In germline, CDR1 is SNHLY, CDR2 FYNNEI.

This chain connects TRBV28 to TRBJ2-1; D not certain. This CDR3 has 14 residues. Germline CDR1 MDHEN, CDR2 SYDVKM. Trimming left V 11 bases short and J 7 bases short, with 21 bases between. CDR3 amino acids: CASIDNPSGNEQFF. Here the CDR3 DNA reads TGTGCCTCTATCGACAACCCCTCTGGGAATGAGCAGTTCTTC.

The chain links TRBV29-1 to TRBJ2-3; TRBD2 matches 8 bases. CDR1 and CDR2 (germline): SQVTM, ANQGSEA. The CDR3 covers 14 residues. The junction had 8 bases not matched to a gene; V was cut back by 7 bases and J by 2 bases. In nucleotides, the CDR3 is TGCAGCGCCGGTAGCGGGGATATCACAGATACGCAGTATTTT. It encodes CSAGSGDITDTQYF.

The genes are TRBV7-9 and TRBJ2-3; TRBD2 aligns across 7 bases. Germline values: CDR1 SEHNR, CDR2 FQNEAQ (reference sequence). V was clipped by 6 bases and J by 4 bases; unmatched bases: 7. There are 14 residues in the CDR3. This CDR3 is CASSTAGWADTQYF. As DNA, the CDR3 is TGTGCCAGCAGTACAGCGGGATGGGCAGATACGCAGTATTTT.

The gene calls are TRBV7-2 and TRBJ2-5; TRBD2 is a possible D gene (7 bases). The V gene lost 2 bases and the J gene lost 5 bases, with 15 bases spanning the gap. This CDR3 has 15 amino acids. Germline lookup yields CDR1 SGHTA and CDR2 FQGNSA. This chain's CDR3 is CASSLRGAGEETQYF. CDR3 bases: TGTGCCAGCAGCTTAAGGGGGGCGGGAGAGGAGACCCAGTACTTC.

This clone was seen a handful of times. The chain recombines TRBV21-1 with TRBJ2-1; TRBD1, the D gene given by the table, was not confirmed from the DNA. TRBV21-1 is annotated as a pseudogene. CDR3 length: 14 amino acids. The chain's CDR3 is CASSNTGTGGEQFF. CDR3 coding DNA: TGTGCCAGCAGCAATACCGGGACAGGCGGTGAGCAGTTCTTC.

This clone appeared a few times. The chain joins TRBV5-6 to TRBJ2-3, with D maybe TRBD1 (6 bases). The CDR3 is 15 amino acids. Germline CDR1 reads SGHDT; CDR2 reads YYEEEE. V shed 4 bases and J shed 0 bases, with 12 bases lying between them. The CDR3, as DNA: TGTGCCAGCAGCCATCGACAGGCTAGCACAGATACGCAGTATTTT. Its translation: CASSHRQASTDTQYF.

CDR3 DNA sequence: TGTGCCAGCTCACCACAGGGATCAGGGGAGCAGTACTTC. Its protein is CASSPQGSGEQYF. This chain connects TRBV18 to TRBJ2-7, with a possible D match to TRBD1 (5 bases). The ends were cut back, 1 base at V and 7 bases at J, with 11 bases in the middle. CDR1 and CDR2 (germline): KGHSH, LQKENI. This CDR3 region has 13 residues.

The chain recombines TRBV25-1 with TRBJ1-4, with 7 bases lining up with TRBD1. The V gene end was trimmed by 3 bases and the J gene end by 4 bases; junction bases not matched to a gene: 5. Germline V gene sequence: CDR1 MGHDK, CDR2 SYGVNS. CDR3 length equals 15 residues. The CDR3 protein is CASSEKGGFNEKLFF. The CDR3 bases are TGTGCCAGCAGTGAGAAAGGGGGCTTTAATGAAAAACTGTTTTTT. Drawing the rest from reference TRBV25-1 and TRBJ1-4, the complete variable domain is EADIYQTPRYLVIGTGKKITLECSQTMGHDKMYWYQQDPGMELHLIHYSYGVNSTEKGDLSSESTVSRIRTEHFPLTLESARPSHTSQYLCASSEKGGFNEKLFFGSGTQLSVL.

This chain connects TRBV30 to TRBJ2-3; D possibly corresponds to TRBD2 (5 bases). CDR3 length equals 16 residues. Germline assignment: CDR1 GTSNPN and CDR2 SVGIG (reference sequence). The V end was cut by 1 base, the J end by 0 bases, with 14 bases between. The CDR3 region is CAWSARKRTSTDTQYF. The CDR3 nucleotides are TGTGCCTGGAGTGCGAGGAAGCGGACTAGCACAGATACGCAGTATTTT.

The V call is TRBV29-1, the J call TRBJ2-3, with TRBD1 matching 9 bases. The germline V gene encodes CDR1 SQVTM and CDR2 ANQGSEA. CDR3 length: 14 amino acids. V shed 7 bases and J 1 base; nucleotides not matched to a gene: 6. In DNA form, the CDR3 reads TGCAGCGGAGGACAGGGGTTGGGCACAGATACGCAGTATTTT. Protein sequence: CSGGQGLGTDTQYF.

This clone was recorded a few times. This chain uses TRBV7-3 with TRBJ2-1; tentative D call: TRBD2 (7 bases). The CDR3 is 17 amino acids. With 7 bases removed from V and 10 bases from J, the gap between germline ends came to 29 bases. CDR1 and CDR2 (germline): SGHTA, FQGTGA. DNA for the CDR3: TGTGCCAGCACCCAGTGGGGGGCGGGAGCGTCCCATTCCGAGCAGTTCTTC. It encodes CASTQWGAGASHSEQFF.

This chain uses TRBV7-2 with TRBJ2-7; a possible D gene is TRBD1 (6 bases). This CDR3 region has 14 residues. The germline gives CDR1 SGHTA, CDR2 FQGNSA. The V end was cut by 4 bases, the J end by 5 bases, with 15 bases between. CDR3 bases: TGTGCCAGCAGCTCTACTGACAGGTCCCACGAGCAGTACTTC. It codes for CASSSTDRSHEQYF.

Only a few counts were recorded for this clone. The chain couples TRBV10-3 to TRBJ2-5; D is perhaps TRBD2 (6 bases). CDR1 and CDR2 (germline): ENHRY, SYGVKD. The CDR3 is made up of 13 amino acids. Trimming took off 10 bases at V and 1 base at J, with 13 bases between the two ends. The CDR3 protein is CATTRGSQETQYF. The CDR3 DNA is TGTGCCACGACCCGGGGGTCCCAAGAGACCCAGTACTTC.

The chain joins TRBV25-1 to TRBJ2-1; D gene ambiguous. Per germline, CDR1 MGHDK and CDR2 SYGVNS. The V gene lost 5 bases and the J gene lost 0 bases, with 8 bases spanning the gap. This CDR3 has 14 residues. The CDR3 region is CASSSHSSYNEQFF. The DNA for the CDR3 is TGTGCCAGCAGTAGCCATAGCTCCTACAATGAGCAGTTCTTC.

This clone was observed a few times. The chain employs TRBV7-2 and TRBJ2-3; no clear D gene. CDR1 SGHTA and CDR2 FQGNSA come from the germline V gene. CDR3 length: 16 residues. Trimming took 4 bases from V and 0 from J, leaving 14 bases between them. CDR3 amino acids: CASSSVGGGSTDTQYF. For the CDR3, the DNA is TGTGCCAGCAGCTCCGTCGGTGGCGGCAGCACAGATACGCAGTATTTT. The full variable domain, rest sourced from reference TRBV7-2 and TRBJ2-3, is GAGVSQSPSNKVTEKGKDVELRCDPISGHTALYWYRQSLGQGLEFLIYFQGNSAPDKSGLPSDRFSAERTGGSVSTLTIQRTQQEDSAVYLCASSSVGGGSTDTQYFGPGTRLTVL.

This clone has a handful of counts. The V and J genes are TRBV29-1 and TRBJ2-1; D call uncertain. Germline CDR1 SQVTM, CDR2 ANQGSEA. The V end was cut by 8 bases, the J end by 7 bases, with 18 bases between. This CDR3 contains 13 residues. CDR3 region: CSSSPRSGNEQFF. The CDR3 DNA follows: TGCAGCTCTAGTCCTCGTTCTGGGAATGAGCAGTTCTTC.